This T cell receptor beta chain was recorded in a study of regulatory T cells in long-lasting Graves disease. Time point noted: newly diagnosed GD, antithyroid drugs for less than 3 months. TCR sequences were obtained from RNA taken from PBMCs. The CDR3 runs to 12 residues. V lost 2 bases and J 6 bases, leaving 7 bases between the germline ends. CDR1 is GTSNPN and CDR2 is SVGIG in the germline V gene (reference sequence). This clonotype was seen repeatedly, ten times or more. Library construction for TCR beta used iRepertoire HTBI primers and Arm-PCR of CDR3 regions. From the multiplex PCR reads, TCRdb called clonotypes with MiXCR, one entry per CDR3 protein. The sample holds 350,000 to 450,000 distinct CDR3 sequences, more than 13% seen once. These data were also filed under a second study, of T cells in Graves' hyperthyroidism and ophthalmopathy. This second report adds: Diagnoses were established using clinical symptoms, serum thyroxine and TRAb, thyroid ultrasound and orbital computed tomography.

The chain employs TRBV30 and TRBJ2-2; D remains ambiguous. The sequence came from a woman aged 30 to 39 with Graves disease. The source material was peripheral blood mononuclear cells (PBMCs), sampled at new diagnosis, from a patient treated with antithyroid drugs. The CDR3 here is CAWSWRSGELFF. Here the CDR3 DNA reads TGTGCCTGGAGTTGGCGGTCCGGGGAGCTGTTTTTT.